Below, one TCR beta chain is given with its context. No antigen is known for it. This sample stems from a study of T cell responses to AZD1222 COVID-19 vaccine. Study findings and constraints: Baseline seropositivity occurred in only a handful of AZD1222 recipients. Clonal diversity was possibly underestimated, and white British individuals and females predominated among donors.

The CDR3 has 14 amino acids. Germline CDR1 reads SGHVS; CDR2 reads FQNEAQ. Trimming left V 4 bases short and J 0 bases short, with 7 bases between. Sequenced by immunoSEQ multiplex PCR; TCRdb stores in-frame clones only, minus some. Of 130,000 or so clones detected, more than 85% appear once; the ten largest clones hold 1.5% to 2%. This chain uses TRBV7-8 with TRBJ2-4; D unresolved. The origin of this receptor is an adult in good health. The sequenced sample was peripheral blood, obtained on day 0 of AZD1222 vaccination. The CDR3, as DNA: TGTGCCAGCAGCTATGACGTAGCCAAAAACATTCAGTACTTC. Protein product: CASSYDVAKNIQYF.